In this sample, the clone carrying this T cell receptor (beta chain) turned up many times. Its target is not known. The V segment lost 4 bases and the J segment 7 bases; nucleotides outside the gene matches: 6. This CDR3 region has 14 residues. The germline V gene encodes CDR1 LNHDA and CDR2 SQIVND (reference sequence). This entry is derived from a study of blood T cells in healthy people across ages. Overall study results and limits: Naive T cell percentage strongly correlated with TCR beta diversity. Significant beta diversity loss was already apparent by age roughly 40, declining roughly linearly.

For the second PCR, which ran for roughly 7 to 11 cycles, a sample-barcoded 5' primer and a J-beta primer mix were used. Every cDNA molecule bore a tag from a template-switch adaptor containing 12 random nucleotides. TCRdb fed the 5' RACE reads into MiXCR, producing one record per CDR3 protein. Of around 650,000 distinct CDR3 sequences in the sample, around 32% are singletons; the top ten hold 15%. Sequenced: blood. The TCR sequence derives from a woman of 80 years or more in good health. The chain joins TRBV19 to TRBJ1-2; TRBD1 aligns across 10 bases. CDR3 in DNA: TGTGCCAGTAGTACCGGACAGGGGGTATTTGGCTACACCTTC. It translates to CASSTGQGVFGYTF.